What follows describes a single TCR beta chain. The target antigen is unknown. Eligibility required adulthood, ileal or ileocolonic Crohn's disease and indicated ileocolonic resection. Generated by immunoSEQ multiplex PCR, the TCRdb table keeps only in-frame clones and is missing some. The sample shows some 30,000 clones, about 82% of them seen only once. This sample is drawn from a study of T cell repertoires in ileal Crohn's disease. On the study more broadly: Median disease duration was nearly eight years; 35% smoked at surgery.

V dropped 5 bases and J dropped 7 bases, with 12 bases sitting between them. The CDR3 contains 13 residues. Germline lookup yields CDR1 MRHNA and CDR2 SNTAGT. Study results and caveats: Clonality above 26.8% at surgery always came with endoscopic recurrence. Clonal expansions were more frequent in active smokers than non-smokers at surgery.

The source material was ileal tissue. The rearrangement joins TRBV6-4 to TRBJ1-5, with D hard to call. The TCR was taken from an adult with Crohn's disease. For the CDR3, the DNA is TGTGCCAGCAGTCCCTCTGAGAGCCAGCCCCAGCATTTT. It codes for CASSPSESQPQHF.